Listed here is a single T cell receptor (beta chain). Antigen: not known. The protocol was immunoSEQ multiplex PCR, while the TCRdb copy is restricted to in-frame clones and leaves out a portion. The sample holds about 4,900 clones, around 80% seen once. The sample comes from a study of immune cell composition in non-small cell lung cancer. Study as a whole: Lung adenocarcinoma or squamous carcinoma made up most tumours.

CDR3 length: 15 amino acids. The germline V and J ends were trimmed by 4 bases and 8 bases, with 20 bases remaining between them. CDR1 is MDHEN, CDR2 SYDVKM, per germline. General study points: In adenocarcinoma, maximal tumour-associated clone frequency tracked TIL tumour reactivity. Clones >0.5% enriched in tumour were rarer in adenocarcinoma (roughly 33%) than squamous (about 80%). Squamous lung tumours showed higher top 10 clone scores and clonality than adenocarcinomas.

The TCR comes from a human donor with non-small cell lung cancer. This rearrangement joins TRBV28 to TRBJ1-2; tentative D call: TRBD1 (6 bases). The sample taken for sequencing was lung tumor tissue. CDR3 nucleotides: TGTGCCAGCAGTTCTCCCGGGATGGGGGCTGGGGGCTACACCTTC. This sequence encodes CASSSPGMGAGGYTF.